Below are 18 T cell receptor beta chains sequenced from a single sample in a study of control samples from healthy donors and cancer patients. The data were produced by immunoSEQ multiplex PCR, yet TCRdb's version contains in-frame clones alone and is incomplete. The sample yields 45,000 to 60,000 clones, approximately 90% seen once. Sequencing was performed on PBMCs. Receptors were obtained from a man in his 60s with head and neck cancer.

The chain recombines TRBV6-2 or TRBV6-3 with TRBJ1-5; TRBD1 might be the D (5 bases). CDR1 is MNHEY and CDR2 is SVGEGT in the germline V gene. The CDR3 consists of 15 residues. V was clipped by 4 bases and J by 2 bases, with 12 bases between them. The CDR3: CASSSPTGGNQPQHF. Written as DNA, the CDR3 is TGTGCCAGCAGTTCGCCGACGGGGGGCAATCAGCCCCAGCATTTT.

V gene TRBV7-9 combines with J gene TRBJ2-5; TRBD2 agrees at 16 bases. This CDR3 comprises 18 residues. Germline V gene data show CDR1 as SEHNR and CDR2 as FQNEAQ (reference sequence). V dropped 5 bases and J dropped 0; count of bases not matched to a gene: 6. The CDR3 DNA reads TGTGCCAGCAGCAAGGGACTAGCGGGGGGGAATTACCAAGAGACCCAGTACTTC. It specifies CASSKGLAGGNYQETQYF.

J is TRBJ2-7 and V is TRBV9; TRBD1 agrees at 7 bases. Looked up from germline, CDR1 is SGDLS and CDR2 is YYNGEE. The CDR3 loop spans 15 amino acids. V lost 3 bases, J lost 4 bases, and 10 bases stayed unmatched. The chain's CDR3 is CASSGATGQQYEQYF. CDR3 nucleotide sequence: TGTGCCAGCAGCGGGGCAACGGGACAGCAGTACGAGCAGTACTTC.

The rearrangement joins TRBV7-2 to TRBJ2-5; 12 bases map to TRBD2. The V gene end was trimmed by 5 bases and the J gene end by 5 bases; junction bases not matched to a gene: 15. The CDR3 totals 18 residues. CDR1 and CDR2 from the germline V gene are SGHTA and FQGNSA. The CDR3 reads CASSPRASGGAERETQYF. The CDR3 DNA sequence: TGTGCCAGCAGCCCAAGGGCTAGCGGGGGGGCCGAGAGGGAGACCCAGTACTTC. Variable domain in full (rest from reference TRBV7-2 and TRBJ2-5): GAGVSQSPSNKVTEKGKDVELRCDPISGHTALYWYRQSLGQGLEFLIYFQGNSAPDKSGLPSDRFSAERTGGSVSTLTIQRTQQEDSAVYLCASSPRASGGAERETQYFGPGTRLLVL.

The CDR3 sequence is CASSTGHGGQAEAFF. In nucleotides, the CDR3 is TGCGCCAGCAGTACTGGACATGGGGGACAAGCTGAAGCTTTCTTT. The chain has TRBV10-1 and TRBJ1-1; tentative D call: TRBD1 (6 bases). This CDR3 region has 15 residues. The germline V gene has CDR1 WNHNN and CDR2 SYGVQD (reference sequence). V lost 5 bases and J lost 6, with 19 bases in between.

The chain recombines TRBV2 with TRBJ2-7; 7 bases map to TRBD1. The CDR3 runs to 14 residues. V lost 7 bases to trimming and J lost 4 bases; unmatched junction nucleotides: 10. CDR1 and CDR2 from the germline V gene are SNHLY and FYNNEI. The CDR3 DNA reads TGTGCCAGCACTCGGGACAGTGGGTCATACGAGCAGTACTTC. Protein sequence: CASTRDSGSYEQYF.

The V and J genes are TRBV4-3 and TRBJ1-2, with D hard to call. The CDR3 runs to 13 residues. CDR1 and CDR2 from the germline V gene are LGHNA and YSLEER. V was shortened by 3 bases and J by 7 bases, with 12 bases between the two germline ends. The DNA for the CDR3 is TGCGCCAGCAGCCACGCCTCGAGGTTTGGCTACACCTTC. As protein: CASSHASRFGYTF.

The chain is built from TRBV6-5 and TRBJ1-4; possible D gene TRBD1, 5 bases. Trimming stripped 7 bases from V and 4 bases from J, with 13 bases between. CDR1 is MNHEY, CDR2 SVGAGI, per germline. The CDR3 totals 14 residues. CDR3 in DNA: TGTGCCAGCACATCCGACAGAGTTAATGAAAAACTGTTTTTT. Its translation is CASTSDRVNEKLFF.

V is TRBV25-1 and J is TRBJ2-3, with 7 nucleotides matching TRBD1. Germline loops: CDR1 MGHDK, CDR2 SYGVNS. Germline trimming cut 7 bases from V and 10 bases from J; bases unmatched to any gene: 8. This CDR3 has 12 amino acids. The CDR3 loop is CASTPQGDAQYF. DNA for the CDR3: TGTGCCAGCACACCCCAGGGGGATGCGCAGTATTTT.

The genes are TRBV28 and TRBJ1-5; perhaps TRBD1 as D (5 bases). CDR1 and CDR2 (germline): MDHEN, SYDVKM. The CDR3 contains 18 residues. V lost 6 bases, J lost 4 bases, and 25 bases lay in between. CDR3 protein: CASRRQRGPTYLNQPQHF. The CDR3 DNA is TGTGCCAGCAGGCGGCAGAGGGGCCCGACATACCTGAATCAGCCCCAGCATTTT.

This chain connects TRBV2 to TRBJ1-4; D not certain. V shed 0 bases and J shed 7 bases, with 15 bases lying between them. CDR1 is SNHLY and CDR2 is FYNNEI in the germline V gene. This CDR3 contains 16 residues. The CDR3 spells CASSEAGGVLGEKLFF. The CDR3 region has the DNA TGTGCCAGCAGTGAAGCGGGTGGGGTGTTAGGTGAAAAACTGTTTTTT.

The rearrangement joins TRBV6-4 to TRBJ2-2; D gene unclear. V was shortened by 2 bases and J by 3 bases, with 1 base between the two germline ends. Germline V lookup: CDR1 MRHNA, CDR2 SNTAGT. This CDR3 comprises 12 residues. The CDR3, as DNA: TGTGCCAGCAGTGACGACACCGGGGAGCTGTTTTTT. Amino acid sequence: CASSDDTGELFF.

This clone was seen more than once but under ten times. The CDR3 protein is CSASSSPGTVLNTEAFF. CDR3 bases: TGCAGTGCTAGTAGTAGTCCCGGGACAGTCTTGAACACTGAAGCTTTCTTT. The V and J genes are TRBV20-1 and TRBJ1-1, with 7 bases that match TRBD1. The CDR3 runs to 17 residues. Germline V lookup: CDR1 DFQATT, CDR2 SNEGSKA (reference sequence). The J segment lost 0 bases and the V segment lost 3 bases, leaving 13 bases of the junction unmatched.

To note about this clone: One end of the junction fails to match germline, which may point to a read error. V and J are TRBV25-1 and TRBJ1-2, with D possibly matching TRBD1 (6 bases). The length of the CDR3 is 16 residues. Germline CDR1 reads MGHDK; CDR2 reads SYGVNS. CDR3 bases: TGTGCCAGCAGCGAATACGGGACACCCTACAACTATGGCTACACCTTC. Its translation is CASSEYGTPYNYGYTF.

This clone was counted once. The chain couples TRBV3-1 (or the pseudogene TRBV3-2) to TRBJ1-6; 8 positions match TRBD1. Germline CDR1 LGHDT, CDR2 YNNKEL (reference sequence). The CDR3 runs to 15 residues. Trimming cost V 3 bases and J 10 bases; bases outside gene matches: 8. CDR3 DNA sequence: TGTGCCAGCAGCCACCATACAGGGGGGAAATCACCCCTCCACTTT. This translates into CASSHHTGGKSPLHF.

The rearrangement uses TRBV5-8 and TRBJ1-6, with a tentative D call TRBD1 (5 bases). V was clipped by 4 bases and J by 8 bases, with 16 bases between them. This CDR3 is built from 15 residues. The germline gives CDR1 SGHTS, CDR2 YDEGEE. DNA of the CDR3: TGTGCCAGCAGCCCCACGCCGGGACCCCATTCACCCCTCCACTTT. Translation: CASSPTPGPHSPLHF.

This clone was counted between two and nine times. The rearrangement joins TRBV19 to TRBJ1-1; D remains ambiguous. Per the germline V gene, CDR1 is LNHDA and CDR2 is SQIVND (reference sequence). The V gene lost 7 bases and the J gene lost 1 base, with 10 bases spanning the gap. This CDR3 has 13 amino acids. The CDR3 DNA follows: TGTGCCAGTACTGGGCGCCGGAACACTGAAGCTTTCTTT. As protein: CASTGRRNTEAFF.

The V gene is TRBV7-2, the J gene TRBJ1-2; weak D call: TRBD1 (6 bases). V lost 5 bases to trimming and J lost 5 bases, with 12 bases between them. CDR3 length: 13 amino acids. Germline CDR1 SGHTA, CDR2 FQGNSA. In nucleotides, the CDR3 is TGTGCCAGCAGCCTGGACAGTCCTTATGGCTACACCTTC. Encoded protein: CASSLDSPYGYTF.